One T cell receptor beta chain is described in this entry. Its target is not known. Germline V gives CDR1 LGHDT, CDR2 YNNKEL (reference sequence). The CDR3 consists of 18 residues. J was trimmed by 5 bases and V by 1 base; bases with no gene match: 9. This record belongs to a study of T cell responses to AZD1222 COVID-19 vaccine. The wider study: It was second doses at about 4 or about 12 weeks that were pooled. Points from the study as a whole: Seropositive at baseline were only a handful of AZD1222 recipients. Spike-wide vaccine-associated CD4 TCRs dominated at 160-218 and 743-854. Rises in breadth and depth of Spike-specific TCRs came after two AZD1222 doses.

Some clones are missing from TCRdb's copy, which holds only in-frame ones; the method was immunoSEQ multiplex PCR. The repertoire consists of approximately 110,000 clones, with around 88% occurring once and the leading ten covering under 6.5%. This rearrangement joins TRBV3-1 (or the pseudogene TRBV3-2) to TRBJ1-6; the match to TRBD1 covers 9 bases. The sequence derives from an adult in good health. Sequencing used peripheral blood, obtained on day 0 of AZD1222 vaccination. The DNA for the CDR3 is TGTGCCAGCAGCCAAGCGGTGGGACAGGGTGGGGATAATTCACCCCTCCACTTT. It encodes CASSQAVGQGGDNSPLHF.